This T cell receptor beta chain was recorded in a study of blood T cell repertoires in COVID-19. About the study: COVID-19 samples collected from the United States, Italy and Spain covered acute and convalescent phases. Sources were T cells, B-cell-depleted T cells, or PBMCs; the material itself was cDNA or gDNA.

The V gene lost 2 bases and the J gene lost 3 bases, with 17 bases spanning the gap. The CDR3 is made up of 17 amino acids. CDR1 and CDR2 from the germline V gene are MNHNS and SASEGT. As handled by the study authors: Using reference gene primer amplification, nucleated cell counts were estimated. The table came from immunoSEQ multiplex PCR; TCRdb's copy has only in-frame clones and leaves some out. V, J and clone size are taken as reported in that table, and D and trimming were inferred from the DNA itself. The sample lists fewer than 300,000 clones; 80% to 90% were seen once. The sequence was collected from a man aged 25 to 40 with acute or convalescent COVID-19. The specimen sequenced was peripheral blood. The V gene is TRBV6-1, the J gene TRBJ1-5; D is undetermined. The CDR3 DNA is TGTGCCAGCAGTGAAAGACCGGGAATGGTATCCAATCAGCCCCAGCATTTT. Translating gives CASSERPGMVSNQPQHF.